This TCR beta chain is drawn from a study of cytomegalovirus exposure and HLA in healthy donors. Study-level points and caveats: Most CMV-associated TCR beta chains appeared HLA-restricted in a later analysis. The authors excluded some V segments, including TRBV6-2 and TRBV6-3, as indistinguishable.

Germline CDR1 is MNHEY and CDR2 is SVGAGI. Trimming left V 1 base short and J 12 bases short, with 13 bases between. The CDR3 length is 13 residues. A multiplex PCR was run with 60 Vbeta primers and 13 Jbeta primers. Repertoires were generated with immunoSEQ multiplex PCR, while TCRdb's copy carries only in-frame clones and drops some. In the table there are 130,000 to 150,000 clones, roughly 76% of which are singletons. A word on this clone: Its cognate antigen is unknown.

The material sequenced was PBMCs. The clonotype comes from a man younger than 35 in good health and CMV-seronegative. The V and J genes are TRBV6-5 and TRBJ2-1; no clear D. CDR3 region: CASSYYSGSRQFF. In nucleotides, the CDR3 is TGTGCCAGCAGTTACTACTCGGGTTCTCGGCAGTTCTTC.